A single sample is the source of the 26 T cell receptor beta chains below, sequenced in a study of shared clonotypes between healthy human individuals (dated by TCRdb to the early 2020s). Library generation was performed with the immunoSEQ multiplex PCR assay. Held by TCRdb, this immuneACCESS table contains in-frame sequences only and omits some clones. Under half of the omission traces to an unresolved V gene where checked; the cause of the rest is unknown. Across this sample there are 2 million or so clones, with about 95% seen only once. The top ten constitute 0.85% to 1.3% of the sample. CD8 naive samples consisted of CD45RO-negative cells that were positively selected for CCR7, yielding a CD45RA+CCR7+ population without TemRA cells. Sample: naive CD8+ T cells sorted from blood. Per the publication, the cell subset or site label means: CD45RA+CCR7+. Source of these receptors: a man aged 18 to 30 in good health.

The J gene is TRBJ2-6, the V gene TRBV5-4; weak D call: TRBD1 (5 bases). Germline lookup yields CDR1 SGHNT and CDR2 YYREEE (reference sequence). The CDR3 sequence is 17 residues long. Deletions cut 0 bases from V and 2 bases from J, with 12 bases between. CDR3 nucleotide sequence: TGTGCCAGCAGCTTGGGGGGCCTTTGGACTGGGGCCAACGTCCTGACTTTC. It encodes CASSLGGLWTGANVLTF.

The rearrangement links TRBV21-1 to TRBJ2-3. TRBV21-1 counts as a pseudogene. This CDR3 contains 17 residues. The CDR3 DNA follows: TGTGCCAGCAGCAAAGCGCTTGACCCCCCACGGACAGATACGCAGTATTTT. Translated: CASSKALDPPRTDTQYF.

V and J are TRBV5-4 and TRBJ1-3; 7 bases are shared with TRBD1. Germline V gene data show CDR1 as SGHNT and CDR2 as YYREEE (reference sequence). J gave up 0 bases and V 2 bases, and 2 bases lay outside the gene matches. CDR3 length: 15 amino acids. The CDR3 region is CASSFGTASGNTIYF. The CDR3 region has the DNA TGTGCCAGCAGCTTCGGGACAGCCTCTGGAAACACCATATATTTT.

In the case of this clone: Other DNA sequences of this sample code for an identical CDR3. CDR3 region: CASSLGPGYEQYF. The CDR3 bases are TGTGCCAGCAGCTTAGGGCCGGGCTACGAGCAGTACTTC. The rearrangement uses TRBV11-2 and TRBJ2-7; D gene ambiguous. The germline V and J ends were trimmed by 1 base and 3 bases, with 7 bases remaining between them. There are 13 residues in the CDR3. CDR1 is SGHAT and CDR2 is FQNNGV in the germline V gene.

The sample holds one count of this clone. The J gene is TRBJ1-2, the V gene TRBV29-1, with D tentatively TRBD1 (5 bases). CDR1 is SQVTM and CDR2 is ANQGSEA in the germline V gene. The CDR3 has 12 amino acids. The V gene lost 6 bases and the J gene lost 6 bases, with 14 bases spanning the gap. CDR3 amino acids: CSVGDRDHGYTF. For the CDR3, the DNA is TGCAGCGTCGGAGACAGAGATCATGGCTACACCTTC. Full variable domain (missing parts from reference TRBV29-1 and TRBJ1-2): SAVISQKPSRDICQRGTSLTIQCQVDSQVTMMFWYRQQPGQSLTLIATANQGSEATYESGFVIDKFPISRPNLTFSTLTVSNMSPEDSSIYLCSVGDRDHGYTFGSGTRLTVV.

With regard to this clone: The same CDR3 arises from other DNA sequences in this sample as well. The V and J genes are TRBV28 and TRBJ1-1, with D possibly TRBD1 on 5 matching bases. Germline values: CDR1 MDHEN, CDR2 SYDVKM. The CDR3 consists of 13 residues. V gave up 5 bases and J gave up 1 base, with 8 bases separating them. CDR3 in DNA: TGTGCCAGCAGTCTGGGGGGGAACACTGAAGCTTTCTTT. This sequence encodes CASSLGGNTEAFF.

This clone appeared once. This chain connects TRBV7-9 to TRBJ2-7, with 7 positions matching TRBD2. Per germline, CDR1 SEHNR and CDR2 FQNEAQ (reference sequence). The CDR3 sequence is 13 residues long. Trimming cost V 5 bases and J 2 bases; bases outside gene matches: 3. The CDR3 region is CASSAGRAYEQYF. The CDR3 DNA is TGTGCCAGCAGCGCAGGGAGGGCCTACGAGCAGTACTTC.

Comment on this clone: Other DNA sequences of this sample code for an identical CDR3. The V gene is TRBV28, the J gene TRBJ2-7; D perhaps matches TRBD2 (5 bases). V was shortened by 4 bases and J by 0 bases, with 10 bases between the two germline ends. The CDR3 extends over 14 amino acids. Germline-derived CDR1 and CDR2 are MDHEN and SYDVKM. The CDR3 DNA is TGTGCCAGCAGTTCCCCTGGGAGCTCCTACGAGCAGTACTTC. Its protein is CASSSPGSSYEQYF.

V and J are TRBV29-1 and TRBJ2-7, with a tentative D call TRBD2 (5 bases). From germline, CDR1 is SQVTM and CDR2 ANQGSEA. The CDR3 spans 13 residues. V gave up 5 bases and J gave up 4 bases, with 15 bases separating them. The CDR3 sequence: CSVLQAGGYEQYF. The CDR3 coding sequence is TGCAGCGTTCTTCAGGCTGGCGGGTACGAGCAGTACTTC.

The CDR3 here is CASSLLFGELFF. CDR3 nucleotide sequence: TGTGCCAGCAGCTTATTGTTCGGGGAGCTGTTTTTT. V gene TRBV11-2 combines with J gene TRBJ2-2, with D hard to call. The V gene lost 2 bases and the J gene lost 7 bases, with 5 bases spanning the gap. Per germline, CDR1 SGHAT and CDR2 FQNNGV. The CDR3 sequence is 12 residues long.

The V call is TRBV10-3, the J call TRBJ2-7; 7 bases fit TRBD2. The junction had 10 bases not matched to a gene; V was cut back by 8 bases and J by 6 bases. This CDR3 is 13 amino acids long. CDR1 ENHRY and CDR2 SYGVKD come from the germline V gene. The CDR3 reads CAIAREGNGEQYF. CDR3 nucleotide sequence: TGTGCCATCGCGAGGGAGGGAAACGGCGAGCAGTACTTC.

This clone was seen only once. Other DNA sequences of this sample code for an identical CDR3. In DNA, the CDR3 is TGTGCCAGCAGCTTAATAGGGTCCGGGGAGCTGTTTTTT. Its translation is CASSLIGSGELFF. The chain links TRBV7-3 to TRBJ2-2; D remains unclear. The CDR3 loop spans 13 amino acids. Germline loops: CDR1 SGHTA, CDR2 FQGTGA. Deletions cut 1 base from V and 6 bases from J, with 6 bases between.

The chain uses TRBV2 and TRBJ2-7; D perhaps matches TRBD1 (5 bases). Trimming stripped 8 bases from V and 4 bases from J, with 15 bases between. The CDR3 covers 13 residues. The germline V gene encodes CDR1 SNHLY and CDR2 FYNNEI. The CDR3 reads CASVDGARYEQYF. The CDR3 DNA is TGTGCCAGCGTCGATGGGGCAAGGTACGAGCAGTACTTC.

The chain uses TRBV25-1 and TRBJ2-7; D call uncertain. This CDR3 contains 14 residues. The V end was cut by 0 bases, the J end by 0 bases, with 6 bases between. Germline V gene lookup returns CDR1 MGHDK and CDR2 SYGVNS. The CDR3 nucleotides read TGTGCCAGCAGTGAATACGACGGCTCCTACGAGCAGTACTTC. Encoded protein: CASSEYDGSYEQYF.

The chain has TRBV4-2 and TRBJ1-1; no reliable D call. Trimming stripped 0 bases from V and 8 bases from J, with 7 bases between. CDR1 and CDR2 from the germline V gene are LGHNA and YNFKEQ. CDR3 length: 12 residues. CDR3 bases: TGTGCCAGCAGCCAAGATCCAGGAGAAGCTTTCTTT. It encodes CASSQDPGEAFF.

The chain recombines TRBV10-2 with TRBJ2-3, with D uncertain. CDR1 is WSHSY and CDR2 is SAAADI in the germline V gene. This CDR3 contains 11 residues. Trimming removed 6 bases at V and 5 bases at J, with 6 bases between. Here the CDR3 DNA reads TGCGCCAGCAGAGAAGGAGATACGCAGTATTTT. Protein sequence: CASREGDTQYF.

The J gene is TRBJ2-7, the V gene TRBV4-3; 7 bases are shared with TRBD2. V lost 4 bases, J lost 5 bases, and 11 bases stayed unmatched. The CDR3 loop spans 15 amino acids. Germline CDR1 is LGHNA and CDR2 is YSLEER. The CDR3 sequence is CASSRLLASGHEQYF. Here the CDR3 DNA reads TGCGCCAGCAGCCGCCTACTAGCGTCTGGCCACGAGCAGTACTTC.

This clone was seen once. The sample contains more than one DNA sequence encoding this CDR3. This chain joins TRBV28 and TRBJ2-2; D not resolved. Germline lookup yields CDR1 MDHEN and CDR2 SYDVKM. The V and J ends lost 3 bases and 1 base respectively, with 6 bases between them. CDR3 length: 14 residues. The CDR3 loop is CASSLSGNTGELFF. The CDR3 bases are TGTGCCAGCAGTTTGTCCGGGAACACCGGGGAGCTGTTTTTT.

About this clone: Additional DNA sequences in this sample encode the identical CDR3. J is TRBJ1-2 and V is TRBV9; D remains unclear. CDR1 is SGDLS and CDR2 is YYNGEE in the germline V gene. With 1 base removed from V and 2 bases from J, the gap between germline ends came to 3 bases. The length of the CDR3 is 12 residues. The CDR3, as DNA: TGTGCCAGCAGCGTAAACAACTATGGCTACACCTTC. Residues: CASSVNNYGYTF.

The gene calls are TRBV5-6 and TRBJ2-7, with D unresolved. The CDR3 loop spans 14 amino acids. Germline CDR1 SGHDT, CDR2 YYEEEE. V lost 1 base, J lost 2 bases, and 10 bases lay in between. CDR3 in amino acids: CASSLSGIPYEQYF. CDR3 sequence (DNA): TGTGCCAGCAGCTTGTCTGGGATCCCCTACGAGCAGTACTTC.

The chain couples TRBV7-2 to TRBJ2-6; 10 bases map to TRBD1. This CDR3 comprises 18 residues. With 0 bases clipped from V and 3 bases from J, the junction kept 5 bases outside the gene matches. The germline gives CDR1 SGHTA, CDR2 FQGNSA. The CDR3 spells CASSLAGTGANGANVLTF. CDR3 DNA: TGTGCCAGCAGCTTAGCGGGGACAGGGGCGAATGGGGCCAACGTCCTGACTTTC.

This chain connects TRBV5-4 to TRBJ2-7; perhaps TRBD1 as D (5 bases). The CDR3 contains 17 residues. The V gene lost 2 bases and the J gene lost 3 bases, with 21 bases spanning the gap. CDR1 SGHNT and CDR2 YYREEE come from the germline V gene (reference sequence). The CDR3 loop reads CASSLSTEPVTIYEQYF. The CDR3 bases are TGTGCCAGCAGCTTATCGACAGAACCAGTTACCATCTACGAGCAGTACTTC.

The chain joins TRBV7-9 to TRBJ1-1; 8 nucleotides align to TRBD1. The CDR3 runs to 16 residues. Losses at the gene ends were 5 bases for V and 0 bases for J; bases not matched to a gene: 8. Germline V gene lookup returns CDR1 SEHNR and CDR2 FQNEAQ (reference sequence). The CDR3 DNA sequence: TGTGCCAGCAGCCCACGGACAGGGACGATGAACACTGAAGCTTTCTTT. Protein product: CASSPRTGTMNTEAFF.

The chain combines TRBV27 with TRBJ2-3, with TRBD2 identical over 7 bases. The CDR3 sequence is 16 residues long. Losses at the gene ends were 5 bases for V and 4 bases for J; bases not matched to a gene: 12. CDR1 MNHEY and CDR2 SMNVEV come from the germline V gene (reference sequence). The CDR3 loop reads CASSPTSVLLADTQYF. The CDR3 nucleotides read TGTGCCAGCAGTCCCACTAGCGTCCTCCTCGCAGATACGCAGTATTTT.

The chain carries TRBV7-9 and TRBJ2-1, with D possibly matching TRBD2 (5 bases). The CDR3 loop spans 14 amino acids. Deletions cut 5 bases from V and 9 bases from J, with 17 bases between. Per the germline V gene, CDR1 is SEHNR and CDR2 is FQNEAQ (reference sequence). The CDR3 protein is CASSEVQEEPEQFF. The CDR3 DNA is TGTGCCAGCAGCGAAGTTCAGGAGGAGCCTGAGCAGTTCTTC.

This clone has more than one count but fewer than ten. The gene calls are TRBV10-1 and TRBJ1-5, with TRBD1 identical over 7 bases. The V and J ends lost 6 bases and 7 bases, in that order; junction bases with no gene match: 9. This CDR3 spans 14 amino acids. Germline CDR1 is WNHNN and CDR2 is SYGVQD (reference sequence). CDR3 bases: TGCGCCAGCAGGGGACAGCAATTAAGACAGCCCCAGCATTTT. Translation: CASRGQQLRQPQHF.